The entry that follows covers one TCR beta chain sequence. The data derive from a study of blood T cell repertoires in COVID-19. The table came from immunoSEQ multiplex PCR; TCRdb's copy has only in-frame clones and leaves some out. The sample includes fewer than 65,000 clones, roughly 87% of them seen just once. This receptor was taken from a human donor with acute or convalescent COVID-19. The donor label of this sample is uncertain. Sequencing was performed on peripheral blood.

CDR3 DNA sequence: TGTGCCAGCATCGACCGGGCGGGGCAAAGTAAGACCCAGTACTTC. Its protein product is CASIDRAGQSKTQYF. This chain links TRBV3-1 (or the pseudogene TRBV3-2) with TRBJ2-5, with D maybe TRBD2 (6 bases). Looked up from germline, CDR1 is LGHDT and CDR2 is YNNKEL (reference sequence). Trimming shortened V by 7 bases and J by 6 bases, and 21 bases separated the two germline ends. This CDR3 is 15 amino acids long.